This entry lists 18 T cell receptor beta chains sequenced from one sample in a study of blood T cell repertoires in COVID-19. Sequencing used immunoSEQ multiplex PCR; TCRdb keeps in-frame clones, though not all of them. Found here are about 180,000 clones, roughly 85% of them singletons; the top ten hold about 8.4%. The source material was PBMCs or T cells enriched from blood (not recorded which). Source of these receptors: a woman under 30 who had recovered from COVID-19.

This chain connects TRBV10-1 to TRBJ2-3, with a weak D call TRBD1 (5 bases). Germline values: CDR1 WNHNN, CDR2 SYGVQD (reference sequence). Trimming took off 0 bases at V and 0 bases at J, with 7 bases between the two ends. This CDR3 has 15 amino acids. The CDR3 bases are TGCGCCAGCAGTGAGTCGACAGCTAGCACAGATACGCAGTATTTT. It encodes CASSESTASTDTQYF.

The genes are TRBV6-5 and TRBJ1-5; TRBD1 might be the D (6 bases). CDR1 and CDR2 from the germline V gene are MNHEY and SVGAGI. The CDR3 is 13 residues long. V dropped 4 bases and J dropped 5 bases, with 9 bases sitting between them. The CDR3 bases are TGTGCCAGCAGTTCAGGGGTTGATCAGCCCCAGCATTTT. Its protein is CASSSGVDQPQHF.

V usage is TRBV28 and J usage is TRBJ2-1, with D unclear. CDR1 and CDR2 (germline): MDHEN, SYDVKM. V lost 3 bases and J 2 bases, leaving 8 bases between the germline ends. The CDR3 length is 14 residues. CDR3 sequence (DNA): TGTGCCAGCAGTTTCAGGCAGACCTACAATGAGCAGTTCTTC. It specifies CASSFRQTYNEQFF.

This chain links TRBV7-3 with TRBJ2-3; 9 bases agree with TRBD2. V lost 2 bases, J lost 4 bases, and 4 bases stayed unmatched. Germline lookup yields CDR1 SGHTA and CDR2 FQGTGA. The CDR3 loop spans 15 amino acids. CDR3 in DNA: TGTGCCAGCAGCTTATCTGGCGGGAGGGCAGATACGCAGTATTTT. As protein: CASSLSGGRADTQYF.

The gene calls are TRBV15 and TRBJ2-1; possible D gene TRBD1, 7 bases. In germline, CDR1 is LNHNV, CDR2 YYDKDF (reference sequence). This CDR3 is 16 amino acids long. Trimming took off 1 base at V and 2 bases at J, with 12 bases between the two ends. The CDR3 DNA sequence: TGTGCCACCAGCAGAGCTGGAGGGGGCACCTACAATGAGCAGTTCTTC. Amino acids: CATSRAGGGTYNEQFF.

The chain combines TRBV10-2 with TRBJ2-3; TRBD2 matches at 10 bases. The CDR3 is made up of 14 amino acids. The ends lost 3 bases at V and 10 bases at J; junction bases unmatched: 7. Germline V gene data show CDR1 as WSHSY and CDR2 as SAAADI. The CDR3 protein is CASSESASGGAQYF. Written as DNA, the CDR3 is TGCGCCAGCAGTGAATCGGCTAGCGGGGGCGCGCAGTATTTT.

This clone is a singleton in its sample. This chain uses TRBV19 with TRBJ2-7, with 7 bases identical to TRBD1. In germline, CDR1 is LNHDA, CDR2 SQIVND (reference sequence). The CDR3 spans 13 residues. Trimming removed 5 bases from V and 0 bases from J; junction bases left unmatched: 1. The CDR3 spells CASSRDSSYEQYF. CDR3 nucleotides: TGTGCCAGTAGTCGGGACAGCTCCTACGAGCAGTACTTC. Combining the CDR3 with reference TRBV19 and TRBJ2-7 gives the whole variable domain DGGITQSPKYLFRKEGQNVTLSCEQNLNHDAMYWYRQDPGQGLRLIYYSQIVNDFQKGDIAEGYSVSREKKESFPLTVTSAQKNPTAFYLCASSRDSSYEQYFGPGTRLTVT.

The rearrangement joins TRBV20-1 to TRBJ2-7, with 8 bases that match TRBD2. The CDR3 is 14 amino acids. Germline V lookup: CDR1 DFQATT, CDR2 SNEGSKA (reference sequence). Germline trimming cut 3 bases from V and 0 bases from J; bases unmatched to any gene: 4. The CDR3 region is CSASVAGISYEQYF. The CDR3 DNA is TGCAGTGCTAGTGTAGCGGGAATCTCCTACGAGCAGTACTTC.

This clone was recorded only once. This sequence joins TRBV4-2 and TRBJ1-5; 8 bases are shared with TRBD1. Per germline, CDR1 LGHNA and CDR2 YNFKEQ. CDR3 size: 16 residues. V dropped 1 base and J dropped 0; count of bases not matched to a gene: 2. The DNA of the CDR3 is TGTGCCAGCAGCCAAGGGACAGGGATTAGCAATCAGCCCCAGCATTTT. It codes for CASSQGTGISNQPQHF.

The chain carries TRBV20-1 and TRBJ1-2, with 7 bases that match TRBD1. The CDR3 loop spans 11 amino acids. V was pared by 6 bases and J by 7 bases, with 5 bases of the junction left unmatched. Germline lookup yields CDR1 DFQATT and CDR2 SNEGSKA (reference sequence). The CDR3 is CSAWGQFGYTF. The CDR3 DNA reads as TGCAGTGCCTGGGGACAGTTTGGCTACACCTTC.

V and J are TRBV19 and TRBJ2-7, with a tentative D call TRBD2 (6 bases). The CDR3 contains 13 residues. V was pared by 4 bases and J by 1 base, with 8 bases between. CDR1 is LNHDA and CDR2 is SQIVND in the germline V gene (reference sequence). In nucleotides, the CDR3 is TGTGCCAGTAGTAGCGGGGTATCCTACGAGCAGTACTTC. It codes for CASSSGVSYEQYF.

The chain combines TRBV5-4 with TRBJ2-5; 8 bases fit TRBD2. J was trimmed by 1 base and V by 2 bases; bases with no gene match: 7. The CDR3 extends over 16 amino acids. Germline CDR1 SGHNT, CDR2 YYREEE (reference sequence). This CDR3 reads CASSFDRGGGQETQYF. The CDR3 region has the DNA TGTGCCAGCAGCTTTGACCGGGGGGGAGGCCAAGAGACCCAGTACTTC.

This chain links TRBV6-1 with TRBJ1-4, with a weak D call TRBD1 (5 bases). The germline V and J ends were trimmed by 3 bases and 4 bases, with 6 bases remaining between them. CDR3 length equals 13 residues. Germline assignment: CDR1 MNHNS and CDR2 SASEGT. This CDR3 reads CASSDQGNEKLFF. Written as DNA, the CDR3 is TGTGCCAGCAGTGACCAGGGTAATGAAAAACTGTTTTTT.

The chain couples TRBV24-1 to TRBJ2-3, with TRBD1 as a possible D gene (6 bases). The CDR3 totals 16 residues. The V gene's germline CDR1 is KGHDR and CDR2 SFDVKD. V was cut by 2 bases and J by 6 bases, with 17 bases left in between. CDR3 amino acids: CATSDSTGWTWDTQYF. CDR3 nucleotide sequence: TGTGCCACCAGTGATTCCACAGGGTGGACCTGGGATACGCAGTATTTT.

The chain uses TRBV4-1 and TRBJ1-4; a possible D gene is TRBD1 (5 bases). CDR1 is MGHRA, CDR2 YSYEKL, per germline. V was trimmed by 0 bases and J by 5 bases, leaving 10 bases between them. CDR3 length: 15 residues. CDR3 sequence: CASSQDPGLNEKLFF. CDR3 coding DNA: TGCGCCAGCAGCCAAGACCCAGGGCTAAATGAAAAACTGTTTTTT.

V is TRBV23-1 and J is TRBJ1-1, with 8 bases identical to TRBD1. TRBV23-1 is an open reading frame whose function is uncertain. V trimming: 2 bases; J trimming: 5 bases; junction bases outside the gene matches: 25. The CDR3 length is 21 residues. In nucleotides, the CDR3 is TGCGCCAGCAGTCAAACCCCGGATCGCTGCACAGGGGGAGAGTCGGAGACTGAAGCTTTCTTT. Translated, it gives CASSQTPDRCTGGESETEAFF.

The rearrangement links TRBV11-2 to TRBJ2-5, with 9 bases identical to TRBD2. Germline CDR1 and CDR2: SGHAT and FQNNGV. Trimming took 5 bases from V and 2 from J; bases not matched to a gene: 12. The CDR3 has 17 amino acids. CDR3 nucleotides: TGTGCCAGCAGCGACGTTGGGTTGCGGGGGGGTCAAGAGACCCAGTACTTC. It codes for CASSDVGLRGGQETQYF.

This clone was found once. The chain recombines TRBV19 with TRBJ2-7; D not resolved. The CDR3 length is 13 residues. Trimming took off 3 bases at V and 4 bases at J, with 10 bases between the two ends. Germline V gene lookup returns CDR1 LNHDA and CDR2 SQIVND (reference sequence). The CDR3 DNA is TGTGCCAGTAGTATCCGTCCGTTTTACGAGCAGTACTTC. This gives the protein CASSIRPFYEQYF.